The 6 T cell receptor beta chains presented below share a single source sample, sequenced in a study of early T cells in non-severe SARS-CoV-2 infection (dated by TCRdb to the early 2020s). Libraries were prepared through 5' RACE. Sequenced on a NextSeq 500. TCRdb's own reprocessing of the public reads used fastp at Q25 and MiXCR and kept productive beta chains. Each entry merges the rows of one CDR3 protein and shows their most common DNA and genes. Here the sample has 80,000 to 100,000 distinct CDR3 sequences; around an eighth occur a single time. Approximately 7% of the sample belongs to the ten largest clones. The sequenced sample was whole blood. The receptors come from an adult who was a healthcare worker with PCR-confirmed SARS-CoV-2 infection or an uninfected control (not recorded which).

The J gene is TRBJ1-5, the V gene TRBV18; tentative D call: TRBD1 (6 bases). Germline values: CDR1 KGHSH, CDR2 LQKENI. Between the trimmed V and J ends, which lost 2 bases and 0 bases, there was a span of 8 bases. The CDR3 length is 15 residues. The chain's CDR3 is CASSPGTYSNQPQHF. Written as DNA, the CDR3 is TGTGCCAGCTCACCAGGGACATATAGCAATCAGCCCCAGCATTTT.

This clonotype was counted between two and nine times. J is TRBJ2-5 and V is TRBV23-1; perhaps D is TRBD1 or TRBD2 (5 bases each). TRBV23-1 is an open reading frame, and its role is uncertain. This CDR3 is built from 14 residues. With 7 bases removed from V and 7 bases from J, the gap between germline ends came to 19 bases. CDR3 residues: CASTSRGVEGTQYF. CDR3 bases: TGCGCCAGCACCAGCCGGGGCGTTGAGGGGACCCAGTACTTC.

This clonotype has ten or more counts. The J gene is TRBJ2-7, the V gene TRBV7-9; the D gene is possibly TRBD2 (5 bases). The V gene lost 1 base and the J gene lost 6 bases, with 13 bases spanning the gap. This CDR3 is 14 amino acids long. CDR1 SEHNR and CDR2 FQNEAQ come from the germline V gene (reference sequence). CDR3 bases: TGTGCCAGCAGCTTAGGATGGGAGCGTGGCGAGCAGTACTTC. Translating it yields CASSLGWERGEQYF.

In this sample, this clonotype turned up once. This sequence may be a read error, since a much larger clone differs from it by one base. CDR3 DNA sequence: TGTGCCAGCAGCTTTCAAAGCGGGCGCGGGGAGCAGTTCTTC. Translation: CASSFQSGRGEQFF. This sequence joins TRBV7-6 and TRBJ2-1; tentatively, D is TRBD2 (6 bases). Looked up from germline, CDR1 is SGHVS and CDR2 is FNYEAQ. With 3 bases removed from V and 10 bases from J, the gap between germline ends came to 16 bases. CDR3 length equals 14 residues.

Only a few counts were recorded for this clonotype. This chain joins TRBV20-1 and TRBJ2-2; D not certain. CDR1 and CDR2 from the germline V gene are DFQATT and SNEGSKA (reference sequence). Trimming took off 2 bases at V and 0 bases at J, with 10 bases between the two ends. The CDR3 contains 15 residues. CDR3 sequence (DNA): TGCAGTGCTAGAACGGAATACGCGAACACCGGGGAGCTGTTTTTT. Protein: CSARTEYANTGELFF.

This clonotype has a handful of counts. V gene TRBV12-3 or TRBV12-4 combines with J gene TRBJ1-2; no definite D call. This CDR3 has 13 amino acids. Trimming removed 1 base at V and 4 bases at J, with 7 bases between. The CDR3 DNA is TGTGCCAGCAGTTTAGGCAGTATCTATGGCTACACCTTC. It is translated as CASSLGSIYGYTF.